Listed below are T cell receptor beta chains from one sample, sequenced in a study of T cell repertoires in cytomegalovirus infection. TCRdb reanalysed the reads using MiXCR and keeps one entry per CDR3 protein. There are approximately 340,000 distinct CDR3 sequences in the sample; 29% occur only once, and around 20% lies in the top ten. Antigen specificity for these receptors is unknown. Here the sequenced sample was cultured PBMCs, taken from culture after CMV antigen stimulation. These receptors were taken from a human donor in good health (CMV status not recorded). Some clones in this sample may be carry-over from other donors' samples. CDR3s include the opening cysteine and the closing phenylalanine or tryptophan. The D gene is left open where the match is weak. Some rows have no size entry. The others give once, few or many, or a class for an expanded clone.

J gene,D gene,clone size,V gene,CDR3 DNA,CDR3 protein
TRBJ1-6,TRBD1,few,TRBV11-2,TGTGCCAGCAGCTTAGCCCCGACAGGGGGTGTAGGTTCACCCCTCCACTTT,CASSLAPTGGVGSPLHF
TRBJ2-1,.,many,TRBV12-3/TRBV12-4,TGTGCCAGCAGGTTCGAGACCAATGAGCAGTTCTTC,CASRFETNEQFF
TRBJ2-1,TRBD2,.,TRBV7-9,TGTGCCAGCAGCCGCCCGGGACTAGCGGGAGAGCAGTTCTTC,CASSRPGLAGEQFF
TRBJ2-7,.,.,TRBV10-3,TGTGCCATCAGGGACAACAAGAAGGGCTACGAGCAGTACTTC,CAIRDNKKGYEQYF
TRBJ2-2,.,.,TRBV12-3/TRBV12-4,TGTGCCAGCAGGGGGACTTCGAACACCGGGGAGCTGTTTTTT,CASRGTSNTGELFF
TRBJ2-7,.,.,TRBV4-2,TGTGCCAGCAGCCAAGGGGGAAGCGGTGCCTACGAGCAGTACTTC,CASSQGGSGAYEQYF
TRBJ1-2,.,.,TRBV20-1,TGCAGTGCTAGACCGAGTAGCGGCGGCTACGGCTACACCTTC,CSARPSSGGYGYTF
TRBJ2-1,.,.,TRBV29-1,TGCAGCGTTGAGGGGGCTAGCGGCTCGACCCTCTCCTACAATGAGCAGTTCTTC,CSVEGASGSTLSYNEQFF
TRBJ2-1,TRBD2,.,TRBV20-1,TGCAGTGCTAGAGTGGGGACTAGCGGCTACAATGAGCAGTTCTTC,CSARVGTSGYNEQFF
TRBJ2-7,.,.,TRBV6-2/TRBV6-3,TGTGCCAGCAGAAGAGCTTCCGAGCAGTACTTC,CASRRASEQYF
TRBJ1-1,TRBD1,.,TRBV10-3,TGTGCCATCAGTGTCGGGCAGGGGGATGAAGCTTTCTTT,CAISVGQGDEAFF
TRBJ2-7,.,few,TRBV6-5,TGTGCCAGCAGTTACTCTAGGAATGTGGGCGAGCAGTACTTC,CASSYSRNVGEQYF
TRBJ1-6,.,few,TRBV20-1,TGCAGTGCCGCTGAATTCGGACAAGGCCCTAATTCACCCCTCCACTTT,CSAAEFGQGPNSPLHF
TRBJ1-4,TRBD1,.,TRBV28,TGTGCCAGCAGCCAAACAGGGGGCGGCGAAAAACTGTTTTTT,CASSQTGGGEKLFF
TRBJ2-7,.,many,TRBV12-3/TRBV12-4,TGCGCCAGCAGCTTGGCCGGCTACGAGCAGTACTTC,CASSLAGYEQYF
TRBJ2-7,.,.,TRBV4-1,TGCGCCAGCAGCCAAGGGTCACTTACGAGCTCCTACGAGCAGTACTTC,CASSQGSLTSSYEQYF
TRBJ2-2,.,.,TRBV7-9,TGTGCCAGCAGCCCCGGTCGGGGTAGGGCCGGGGAGCTGTTTTTT,CASSPGRGRAGELFF
TRBJ1-3,.,few,TRBV7-9,TGTGCCAGCAGCGGCGGGTTTTCCGGAAACACCATATATTTT,CASSGGFSGNTIYF
TRBJ1-6,.,.,TRBV20-1,TGCAGTGCTACTGGGACGGGGAATTCACCCCTCCACTTT,CSATGTGNSPLHF
TRBJ2-2,TRBD2,few,TRBV4-2,TGTGCCAGCAGCCAGGCGGGACTAGCGGGAGGATTTGGGGAGCTGTTTTTT,CASSQAGLAGGFGELFF
TRBJ1-2,TRBD1,.,TRBV7-2,TGTGCCAGCAGCTATCGACAGGGACACTATGGCTACACCTTC,CASSYRQGHYGYTF
TRBJ1-5,TRBD1,few,TRBV19,TGTGCCAGTAGGGAAACAGGGGCTCAATCTGATCAGCCCCAGCATTTT,CASRETGAQSDQPQHF
TRBJ1-4,.,many,TRBV12-3/TRBV12-4,TGTGCCAGCAACGGACATCCGAATGAAAAACTGTTTTTT,CASNGHPNEKLFF
TRBJ2-7,TRBD2,few,TRBV10-3,TGTGCCATCAGGCCCGGACTAGCGGGGAACGAGCAGTACTTC,CAIRPGLAGNEQYF
TRBJ2-3,TRBD2,few,TRBV20-1,TGCAGTGCCAGAGGGGGGACTAGCGCCACAGATACGCAGTATTTT,CSARGGTSATDTQYF
TRBJ2-1,.,few,TRBV12-3/TRBV12-4,TGTGCCAGCAGTTTAGTGACGGGGGCGAAGGATGAGCAGTTCTTC,CASSLVTGAKDEQFF
TRBJ1-5,.,few,TRBV4-2,TGTGCCAGCAGCCAAGAGAGAGGGGTGGGCAATCAGCCCCAGCATTTT,CASSQERGVGNQPQHF
TRBJ1-6,.,.,TRBV11-2,TGTGCCAGCAGCTTATATGAGGGGGGCGGGTATAATTCACCCCTCCACTTT,CASSLYEGGGYNSPLHF
TRBJ2-2,.,.,TRBV5-1,TGCGCCAGCAGCCCCACCGCCAGCTCGAACACCGGGGAGCTGTTTTTT,CASSPTASSNTGELFF
TRBJ1-2,.,.,TRBV2,TGTGCCAGCAGTGAAGCCGACAGAGTCTATGGCTACACCTTC,CASSEADRVYGYTF
TRBJ2-5,TRBD1,.,TRBV19,TGTGCCAGTACGGGACAGGGCAGCGAGACCCAGTACTTC,CASTGQGSETQYF
TRBJ1-5,TRBD1,.,TRBV6-1,TGTGCCAGCAGTTCCGGACAGGGGAGGCAGCCCCAGCATTTT,CASSSGQGRQPQHF
TRBJ2-5,TRBD2,many,TRBV12-3/TRBV12-4,TGTGCCAGCAGCTGGACTAGCGGGGGCCAAGAGACCCAGTACTTC,CASSWTSGGQETQYF
TRBJ1-3,.,many,TRBV5-4,TGTGCCAGCAGCTCTGGGAGAAGCTCTGGAAACACCATATATTTT,CASSSGRSSGNTIYF
TRBJ2-3,TRBD2,.,TRBV7-3,TGTGCCAGCAGCTCTAGCGGGAGTCGTGCAGATACGCAGTATTTT,CASSSSGSRADTQYF
TRBJ1-1,TRBD1,once,TRBV28,TGTGCCAGCAGGATGACAGGGGTTGTAGCTGAAGCTTTCTTT,CASRMTGVVAEAFF
TRBJ2-7,.,.,TRBV11-2,TGTGCCAGCAGCTTAGAAAGGACAAGTTCCTACGAGCAGTACTTC,CASSLERTSSYEQYF
TRBJ1-1,.,.,TRBV7-9,TGTGCCAGCAGTCTAAGGGGGTCCCCCAGAACAGGGAACACTGAAGCTTTCTTT,CASSLRGSPRTGNTEAFF
TRBJ2-1,TRBD1,.,TRBV2,TGTGCCAGCAATCGGGACAGGGGAGTCTACAATGAGCAGTTCTTC,CASNRDRGVYNEQFF
TRBJ1-1,.,once,TRBV29-1,TGCAGCGTTGGGGTGAACACTGAAGCTTTCTTT,CSVGVNTEAFF
TRBJ2-3,.,few,TRBV7-8,TGTGCCAGCAGCTTAGGGTTATTCTCAAGTCGGGGGACAGATACGCAGTATTTT,CASSLGLFSSRGTDTQYF
TRBJ2-7,.,few,TRBV19,TGTGCCAGTAGTCCTACTAGCGGAGGGGGCAGCGAGCAGTACTTC,CASSPTSGGGSEQYF
TRBJ2-7,TRBD2,.,TRBV27,TGTGCCACCTCCGTAGGACTAGCGGGAGCCGAGCAGTACTTC,CATSVGLAGAEQYF
TRBJ1-4,.,many,TRBV10-3,TGTGCCATCAGTGACAACAGGGCAGAAAAACTGTTTTTT,CAISDNRAEKLFF
TRBJ2-7,.,.,TRBV7-3,TGTGCCAGCAGAAAAGGGGGCTACGAGCAGTACTTC,CASRKGGYEQYF
TRBJ2-7,.,once,TRBV7-2,TGTGCCAGCGGGCCAGGGTATTCCTACGAGCGGTACTTC,CASGPGYSYERYF
TRBJ2-1,.,few,TRBV6-1,TGTGCCAGCAGAACCTCCGGCGAGGGCACAGATGAGCAGTTCTTC,CASRTSGEGTDEQFF
TRBJ2-1,.,few,TRBV7-7,TGTGCTAGCAGCTTAGGGGCCAATTCCTACAATGAGCAGTTCTTC,CASSLGANSYNEQFF
TRBJ2-5,TRBD2,.,TRBV20-1,TGCAGTGCTAAGGCTAGCGGGGGTAAACAAGAGACCCAGTACTTC,CSAKASGGKQETQYF
TRBJ2-3,TRBD2,few,TRBV7-2,TGTGCCAGCAGCCTCTGGATAGCGGGGGCAGATACGCAGTATTTT,CASSLWIAGADTQYF
TRBJ1-5,.,many,TRBV7-2,TGTGCCAGCAGCTGGGAAGCTGGGCCCCAGCATTTT,CASSWEAGPQHF
TRBJ2-3,TRBD1,.,TRBV25-1,TGTGCCAGCAGTTCGACAGGGGCCCCCAGCACAGATACGCAGTATTTT,CASSSTGAPSTDTQYF
TRBJ2-1,.,.,TRBV14,TGTGCCAGCAGCCAAGAGGCACCACTCTACAATGAGCAGTTCTTC,CASSQEAPLYNEQFF
TRBJ1-4,.,.,TRBV25-1,TGTGCCAGCAGTAAGGGGAGGGGTGCAACTAATGAAAAACTGTTTTTT,CASSKGRGATNEKLFF
TRBJ2-7,TRBD1,.,TRBV5-4,TGTGCCAGCAGCTTCCGGGACAGGGGACACGAGCAGTACTTC,CASSFRDRGHEQYF